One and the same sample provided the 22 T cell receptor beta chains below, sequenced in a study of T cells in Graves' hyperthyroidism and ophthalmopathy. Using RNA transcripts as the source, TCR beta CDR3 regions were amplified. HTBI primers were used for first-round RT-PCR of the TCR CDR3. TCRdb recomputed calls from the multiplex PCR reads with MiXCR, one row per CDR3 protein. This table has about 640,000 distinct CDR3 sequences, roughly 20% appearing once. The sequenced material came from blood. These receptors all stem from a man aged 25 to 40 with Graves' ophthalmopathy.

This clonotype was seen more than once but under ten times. In DNA form, the CDR3 reads TGTGCCAGCAGTTTCGGTGGATCCCGTCGCGAGCAGTACTTC. Its translation: CASSFGGSRREQYF. V gene TRBV12-3 or TRBV12-4 combines with J gene TRBJ2-7; D gene unclear. The CDR3 length is 14 residues. Trimming removed 3 bases at V and 6 bases at J, with 15 bases between.

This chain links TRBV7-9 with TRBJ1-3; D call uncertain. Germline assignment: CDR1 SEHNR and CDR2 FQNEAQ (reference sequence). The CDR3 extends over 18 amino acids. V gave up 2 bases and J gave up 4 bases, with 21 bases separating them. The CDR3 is CASSLLFAGKIVGNTIYF. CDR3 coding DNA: TGTGCCAGCAGCTTATTATTCGCGGGGAAGATAGTCGGAAACACCATATATTTT.

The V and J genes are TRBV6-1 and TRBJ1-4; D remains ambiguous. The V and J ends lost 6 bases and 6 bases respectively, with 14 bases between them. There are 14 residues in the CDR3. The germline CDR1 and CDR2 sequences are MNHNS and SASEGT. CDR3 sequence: CASRGMTGHEKLFF. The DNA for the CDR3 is TGTGCCAGCAGGGGGATGACCGGTCATGAAAAACTGTTTTTT.

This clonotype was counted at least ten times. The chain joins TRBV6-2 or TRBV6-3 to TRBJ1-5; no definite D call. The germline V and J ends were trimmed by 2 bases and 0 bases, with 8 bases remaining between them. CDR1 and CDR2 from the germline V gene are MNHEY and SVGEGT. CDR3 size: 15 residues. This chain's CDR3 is CASSYQEYSNQPQHF. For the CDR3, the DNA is TGTGCCAGCAGTTACCAAGAATATAGCAATCAGCCCCAGCATTTT.

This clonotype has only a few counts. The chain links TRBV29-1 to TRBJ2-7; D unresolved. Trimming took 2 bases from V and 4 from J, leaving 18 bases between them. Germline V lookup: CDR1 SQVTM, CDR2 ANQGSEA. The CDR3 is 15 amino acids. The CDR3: CSVEKWADGDYEQYF. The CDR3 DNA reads TGCAGCGTTGAAAAATGGGCAGATGGAGATTACGAGCAGTACTTC.

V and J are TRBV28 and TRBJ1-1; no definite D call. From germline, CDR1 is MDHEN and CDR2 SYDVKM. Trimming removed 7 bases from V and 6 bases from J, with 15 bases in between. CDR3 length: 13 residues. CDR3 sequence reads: CASTMEGVAEAFF. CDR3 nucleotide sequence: TGTGCCAGCACCATGGAGGGAGTCGCTGAAGCTTTCTTT. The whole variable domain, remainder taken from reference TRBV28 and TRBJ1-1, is DVKVTQSSRYLVKRTGEKVFLECVQDMDHENMFWYRQDPGLGLRLIYFSYDVKMKEKGDIPEGYSVSREKKERFSLILESASTNQTSMYLCASTMEGVAEAFFGQGTRLTVV.

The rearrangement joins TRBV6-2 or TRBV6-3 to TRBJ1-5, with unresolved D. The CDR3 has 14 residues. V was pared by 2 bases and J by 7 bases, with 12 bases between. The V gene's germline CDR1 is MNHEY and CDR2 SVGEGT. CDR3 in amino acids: CASSYTKLGQPQHF. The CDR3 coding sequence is TGTGCCAGCAGTTACACAAAACTAGGGCAGCCCCAGCATTTT.

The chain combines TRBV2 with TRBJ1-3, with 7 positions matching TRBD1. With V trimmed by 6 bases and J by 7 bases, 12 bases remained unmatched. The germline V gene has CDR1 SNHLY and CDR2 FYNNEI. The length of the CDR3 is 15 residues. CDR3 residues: CASSLEGANLNTIYF. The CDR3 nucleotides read TGTGCCAGCAGCCTTGAGGGGGCGAACCTTAACACCATATATTTT.

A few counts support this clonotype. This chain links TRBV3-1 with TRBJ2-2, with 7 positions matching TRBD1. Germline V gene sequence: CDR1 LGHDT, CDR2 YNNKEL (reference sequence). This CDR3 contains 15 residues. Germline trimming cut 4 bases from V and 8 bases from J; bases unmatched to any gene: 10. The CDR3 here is CASSPQRQGAGELFF. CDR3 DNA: TGTGCCAGCAGCCCACAAAGACAGGGTGCTGGGGAGCTGTTTTTT.

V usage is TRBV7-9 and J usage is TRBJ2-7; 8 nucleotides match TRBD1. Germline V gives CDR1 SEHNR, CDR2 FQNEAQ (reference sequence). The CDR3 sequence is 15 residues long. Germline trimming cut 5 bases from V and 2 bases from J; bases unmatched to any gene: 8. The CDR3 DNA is TGTGCCAGCAGCCCCGGGACAGGTGTGACCTACGAGCAGTACTTC. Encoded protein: CASSPGTGVTYEQYF.

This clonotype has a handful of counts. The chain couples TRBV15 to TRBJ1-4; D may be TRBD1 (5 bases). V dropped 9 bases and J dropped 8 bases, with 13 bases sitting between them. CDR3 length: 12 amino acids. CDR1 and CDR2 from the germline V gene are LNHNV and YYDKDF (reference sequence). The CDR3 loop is CATGTREEKLFF. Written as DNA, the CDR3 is TGTGCCACGGGGACCCGGGAGGAAAAACTGTTTTTT.

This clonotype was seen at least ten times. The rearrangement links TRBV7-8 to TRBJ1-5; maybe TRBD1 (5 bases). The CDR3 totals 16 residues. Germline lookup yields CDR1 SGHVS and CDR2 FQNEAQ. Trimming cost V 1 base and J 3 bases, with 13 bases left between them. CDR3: CASSLGDPLINQPQHF. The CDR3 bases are TGTGCCAGCAGCTTAGGGGACCCCCTTATCAATCAGCCCCAGCATTTT.

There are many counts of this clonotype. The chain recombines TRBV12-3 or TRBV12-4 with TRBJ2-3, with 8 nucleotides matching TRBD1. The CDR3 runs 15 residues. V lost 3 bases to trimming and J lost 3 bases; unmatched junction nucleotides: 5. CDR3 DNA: TGTGCCAGCAGTTTCCCAGGGGGCGCAACAGATACGCAGTATTTT. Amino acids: CASSFPGGATDTQYF.

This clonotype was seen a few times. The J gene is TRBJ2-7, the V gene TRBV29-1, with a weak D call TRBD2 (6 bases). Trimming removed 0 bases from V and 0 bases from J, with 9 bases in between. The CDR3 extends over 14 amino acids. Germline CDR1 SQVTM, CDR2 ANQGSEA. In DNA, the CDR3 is TGCAGCGTTGAAGATCGGGGGACCTCCTACGAGCAGTACTTC. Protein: CSVEDRGTSYEQYF.

This CDR3 reads CSARLGRSSYNEQFF. The CDR3 region has the DNA TGCAGTGCTAGGTTGGGACGTAGCTCCTACAATGAGCAGTTCTTC. The chain joins TRBV20-1 to TRBJ2-1; D tentatively fits TRBD1 or TRBD2 (5 bases each). The V gene lost 3 bases and the J gene lost 0 bases, with 12 bases spanning the gap. Germline V gene sequence: CDR1 DFQATT, CDR2 SNEGSKA (reference sequence). The CDR3 spans 15 residues.

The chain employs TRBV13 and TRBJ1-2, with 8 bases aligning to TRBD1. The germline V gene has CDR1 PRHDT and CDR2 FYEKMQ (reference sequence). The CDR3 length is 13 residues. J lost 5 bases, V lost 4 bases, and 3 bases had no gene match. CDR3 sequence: CASSSDRVYGYTF. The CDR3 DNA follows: TGTGCCAGCAGCTCGGACAGGGTTTATGGCTACACCTTC.

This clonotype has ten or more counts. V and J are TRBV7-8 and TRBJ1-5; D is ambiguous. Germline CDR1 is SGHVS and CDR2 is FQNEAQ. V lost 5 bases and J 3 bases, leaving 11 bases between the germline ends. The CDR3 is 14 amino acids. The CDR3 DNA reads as TGTGCCAGCAGCCCCCGGACGGACAATCAGCCCCAGCATTTT. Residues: CASSPRTDNQPQHF.

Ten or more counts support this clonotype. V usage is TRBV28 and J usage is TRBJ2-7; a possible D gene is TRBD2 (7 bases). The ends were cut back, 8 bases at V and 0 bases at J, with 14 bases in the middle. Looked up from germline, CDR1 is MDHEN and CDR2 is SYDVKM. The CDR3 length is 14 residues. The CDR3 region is CASGGGHVSYEQYF. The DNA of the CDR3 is TGTGCCAGCGGGGGGGGACACGTCTCCTACGAGCAGTACTTC.

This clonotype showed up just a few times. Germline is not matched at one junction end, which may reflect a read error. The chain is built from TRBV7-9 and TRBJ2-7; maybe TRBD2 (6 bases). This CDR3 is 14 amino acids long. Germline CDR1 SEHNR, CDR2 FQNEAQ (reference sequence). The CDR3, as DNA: TGTGCCAGCACCGCGAAGGGCGGGGTCTACGAGCTGTACTTC. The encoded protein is CASTAKGGVYELYF.

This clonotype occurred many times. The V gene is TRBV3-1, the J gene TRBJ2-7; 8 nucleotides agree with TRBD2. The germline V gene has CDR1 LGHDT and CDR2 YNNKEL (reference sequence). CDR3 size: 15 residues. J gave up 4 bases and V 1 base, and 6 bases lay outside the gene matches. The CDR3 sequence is CASSQVPAGDYEQYF. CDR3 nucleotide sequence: TGTGCCAGCAGCCAAGTCCCAGCGGGAGATTACGAGCAGTACTTC.

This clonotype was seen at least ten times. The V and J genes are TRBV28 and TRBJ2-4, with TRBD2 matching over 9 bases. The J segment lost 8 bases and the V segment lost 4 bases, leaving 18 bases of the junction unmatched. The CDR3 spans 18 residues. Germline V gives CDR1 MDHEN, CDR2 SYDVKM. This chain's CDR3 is CASSYSREGLGWGHIQYF. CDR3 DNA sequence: TGTGCCAGCAGTTATTCGCGGGAGGGCCTTGGGTGGGGTCACATTCAGTACTTC. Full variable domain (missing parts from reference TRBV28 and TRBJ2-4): DVKVTQSSRYLVKRTGEKVFLECVQDMDHENMFWYRQDPGLGLRLIYFSYDVKMKEKGDIPEGYSVSREKKERFSLILESASTNQTSMYLCASSYSREGLGWGHIQYFGAGTRLSVL.

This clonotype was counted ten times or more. The CDR3 region is CASSGNGDHNEQFF. The DNA for the CDR3 is TGTGCCAGCTCAGGGAACGGGGACCACAATGAGCAGTTCTTC. The chain employs TRBV6-1 and TRBJ2-1; D may correspond to TRBD1 or TRBD2 (5 bases each). This CDR3 is 14 amino acids long. Germline lookup yields CDR1 MNHNS and CDR2 SASEGT. V was clipped by 8 bases and J by 5 bases, with 16 bases between them.